A single sample gave rise to the 29 T cell receptor beta chains below, sequenced in a study of OX40 agonist ivuxolimab in advanced cancers. Measured with immunoSEQ multiplex PCR; TCRdb has only the in-frame clones, and not every one. The sample contains roughly 24,000 clones, roughly nine tenths of which appear only once. This material consisted of CD4+ or CD8+ T cells sorted from blood, taken in a trial of the OX40 agonist ivuxolimab. The receptors shown here come from an adult with an advanced solid tumor such as melanoma, head and neck, liver or kidney cancer.

The rearrangement joins TRBV7-9 to TRBJ2-2, with D perhaps TRBD2 (6 bases). Germline V lookup: CDR1 SEHNR, CDR2 FQNEAQ (reference sequence). This CDR3 is built from 14 residues. The germline V and J ends were trimmed by 4 bases and 2 bases, with 8 bases remaining between them. As DNA, the CDR3 is TGTGCCAGCAGCTGGGGGGTCAACACCGGGGAGCTGTTTTTT. Its translation is CASSWGVNTGELFF.

The J gene is TRBJ1-1, the V gene TRBV7-8, with D unresolved. The CDR3 runs to 16 residues. The V end was cut by 1 base, the J end by 0 bases, with 12 bases between. Germline-derived CDR1 and CDR2 are SGHVS and FQNEAQ. The CDR3 DNA reads as TGTGCCAGCAGCTTAGGAAGTCAGAGGGTGAACACTGAAGCTTTCTTT. This translates into CASSLGSQRVNTEAFF.

The V gene is TRBV28, the J gene TRBJ2-3; 8 nucleotides align to TRBD1. Germline values: CDR1 MDHEN, CDR2 SYDVKM. V shed 6 bases and J 0 bases; nucleotides not matched to a gene: 5. This CDR3 has 15 amino acids. The CDR3: CASSPTGVSTDTQYF. In DNA form, the CDR3 reads TGTGCCAGCAGCCCGACAGGGGTAAGCACAGATACGCAGTATTTT.

V and J are TRBV4-2 and TRBJ1-4; 12 positions match TRBD1. Trimming took 4 bases from V and 5 from J; bases not matched to a gene: 11. CDR3 size: 18 residues. CDR1 is LGHNA, CDR2 YNFKEQ, per germline. The CDR3 here is CASSLGTGGGPPNEKLFF. The DNA for the CDR3 is TGTGCCAGCAGCCTCGGGACAGGGGGCGGACCGCCAAATGAAAAACTGTTTTTT.

The chain recombines TRBV2 with TRBJ1-2; unclear D gene. Trimming removed 1 base at V and 4 bases at J, with 13 bases between. Germline V gives CDR1 SNHLY, CDR2 FYNNEI. The CDR3 length is 15 residues. The CDR3 DNA follows: TGTGCCAGCAGTGAAGTCCAGGCCTCCTTCTATGGCTACACCTTC. It yields the protein CASSEVQASFYGYTF.

The chain joins TRBV5-1 to TRBJ1-2; D is unclear. The germline V gene has CDR1 SGHRS and CDR2 YFSETQ. V gave up 5 bases and J gave up 0 bases, with 11 bases separating them. There are 14 residues in the CDR3. The CDR3 DNA reads as TGCGCCAGCAGGCTAGTTTGGGCTAACTATGGCTACACCTTC. Encoded protein: CASRLVWANYGYTF.

J is TRBJ2-5 and V is TRBV27; 8 positions agree with TRBD1. The J call may be in error: the DNA end matches TRBJ2-7 better. This CDR3 is 14 amino acids long. Germline CDR1 is MNHEY and CDR2 is SMNVEV (reference sequence). CDR3 sequence: CASSFGTGSYEQYF. DNA for the CDR3: TGTGCCAGCAGTTTCGGGACAGGCTCCTACGAGCAGTACTTC.

The gene calls are TRBV7-2 and TRBJ1-1; D gene ambiguous. CDR1 and CDR2 from the germline V gene are SGHTA and FQGNSA. CDR3 size: 13 residues. The germline V and J ends were trimmed by 7 bases and 0 bases, with 9 bases remaining between them. The CDR3 DNA sequence: TGTGCCAGCAACCCTCAAATGAACACTGAAGCTTTCTTT. Protein: CASNPQMNTEAFF.

This chain joins TRBV5-6 and TRBJ2-7; D is ambiguous. The CDR3 extends over 12 amino acids. The ends were cut back, 4 bases at V and 6 bases at J, with 11 bases in the middle. Per the germline V gene, CDR1 is SGHDT and CDR2 is YYEEEE. CDR3 amino acids: CASSQFSVEQYF. CDR3 DNA sequence: TGTGCCAGCAGCCAGTTCAGCGTCGAGCAGTACTTC.

This chain joins TRBV4-1 and TRBJ2-3; 14 nucleotides line up with TRBD2. The germline CDR1 and CDR2 sequences are MGHRA and YSYEKL. The CDR3 is made up of 21 amino acids. V lost 1 base to trimming and J lost 2 bases; unmatched junction nucleotides: 14. The CDR3 reads CASSQVAWTSGRSRFTDTQYF. CDR3 coding DNA: TGCGCCAGCAGCCAAGTTGCTTGGACTAGCGGGAGGTCTCGATTCACAGATACGCAGTATTTT.

The genes are TRBV4-1 and TRBJ1-6; D remains ambiguous. Germline-derived CDR1 and CDR2 are MGHRA and YSYEKL. The CDR3 loop spans 14 amino acids. V dropped 2 bases and J dropped 8 bases, with 10 bases sitting between them. The CDR3 sequence is CASSQLRLYSPLHF. CDR3 in DNA: TGCGCCAGCAGCCAACTCCGACTTTATTCACCCCTCCACTTT.

This rearrangement joins TRBV5-1 to TRBJ2-7, with D possibly being TRBD1 (6 bases). The CDR3 is made up of 13 amino acids. Between the trimmed V and J ends, which lost 4 bases and 3 bases, there was a span of 11 bases. Germline CDR1 reads SGHRS; CDR2 reads YFSETQ. CDR3 in DNA: TGCGCCAGCAGCCCAGGGGACGGCTACGAGCAGTACTTC. As protein: CASSPGDGYEQYF.

The gene calls are TRBV5-5 and TRBJ2-7, with TRBD1 matching over 7 bases. The CDR3 loop spans 14 amino acids. Germline V gene data show CDR1 as SGHKS and CDR2 as YYEKEE (reference sequence). V dropped 4 bases and J dropped 5; count of bases not matched to a gene: 9. The CDR3 nucleotides are TGTGCCAGCAGCCCCCGACAGGGTTACGACGAGCAGTACTTC. Protein sequence: CASSPRQGYDEQYF.

The genes are TRBV23-1 and TRBJ2-3; D possibly corresponds to TRBD1 (6 bases). TRBV23-1 is sorted into the ORF group, with uncertain function. The CDR3 totals 16 residues. V was cut by 4 bases and J by 0 bases, with 14 bases left in between. CDR3 in DNA: TGCGCCAGCAGTCCCCAAGGACAGACTAGCACAGATACGCAGTATTTT. This sequence encodes CASSPQGQTSTDTQYF.

About this clone itself: The junction shows a germline mismatch at one end, possibly a read error. The V call is TRBV7-9, the J call TRBJ1-1; D ambiguous. Germline loops: CDR1 SEHNR, CDR2 FQNEAQ (reference sequence). CDR3 length equals 14 residues. The DNA of the CDR3 is TGTGCCGGCAGCTTAACCCGACAGAACACTGAAGCTTTCTTT. Protein: CAGSLTRQNTEAFF.

The V gene is TRBV27, the J gene TRBJ1-5; D may be TRBD1 (6 bases). With 6 bases removed from V and 9 bases from J, the gap between germline ends came to 18 bases. The CDR3 is 14 residues long. Germline V CDR1 and CDR2: MNHEY, SMNVEV (reference sequence). The CDR3: CASSYREGYLPQHF. The CDR3 DNA is TGTGCCAGCAGCTACAGGGAGGGATATTTGCCCCAGCATTTT.

This clone occurred once. The chain links TRBV19 to TRBJ2-7; 9 bases fit TRBD2. This CDR3 region has 16 residues. The germline CDR1 and CDR2 sequences are LNHDA and SQIVND (reference sequence). V shed 5 bases, J shed 1 base, and the junction held 9 bases outside the gene matches. The CDR3 loop reads CASSPQGLAISYEQYF. Here the CDR3 DNA reads TGTGCCAGTAGTCCCCAAGGACTAGCGATTTCCTACGAGCAGTACTTC.

On this clone itself: Other DNA sequences in this specimen translate into the identical CDR3. This rearrangement joins TRBV6-5 to TRBJ1-1; D uncertain. The CDR3 runs to 15 residues. Germline loops: CDR1 MNHEY, CDR2 SVGAGI. V lost 0 bases, J lost 0 bases, and 8 bases lay in between. As DNA, the CDR3 is TGTGCCAGCAGTTACTCGACTGCCATGAACACTGAAGCTTTCTTT. It translates to CASSYSTAMNTEAFF.

This sequence joins TRBV5-1 and TRBJ1-2; D gene ambiguous. From germline, CDR1 is SGHRS and CDR2 YFSETQ. The ends were cut back, 0 bases at V and 4 bases at J, with 10 bases in the middle. This CDR3 is built from 14 residues. The CDR3 is CASSLAPDGYGYTF. DNA of the CDR3: TGCGCCAGCAGCTTGGCCCCGGACGGCTATGGCTACACCTTC. Filled out from reference TRBV5-1 and TRBJ1-2, the complete variable domain reads KAGVTQTPRYLIKTRGQQVTLSCSPISGHRSVSWYQQTPGQGLQFLFEYFSETQRNKGNFPGRFSGRQFSNSRSEMNVSTLELGDSALYLCASSLAPDGYGYTFGSGTRLTVV.

The rearrangement joins TRBV19 to TRBJ2-6; D unresolved. The CDR3 consists of 14 residues. CDR1 is LNHDA and CDR2 is SQIVND in the germline V gene (reference sequence). Trimming removed 7 bases from V and 0 bases from J, with 7 bases in between. The CDR3 spells CASTRYSGANVLTF. In DNA, the CDR3 is TGTGCCAGTACGAGGTACTCTGGGGCCAACGTCCTGACTTTC.

The chain recombines TRBV6-1 with TRBJ2-6; no clear D gene. Germline values: CDR1 MNHNS, CDR2 SASEGT. This CDR3 has 15 residues. V lost 2 bases and J lost 2, with 7 bases in between. The CDR3 DNA reads TGTGCCAGCAGTGAAAGCGCACCTGGGGCCAACGTCCTGACTTTC. This gives the protein CASSESAPGANVLTF.

The chain couples TRBV5-1 to TRBJ2-3; D could derive from TRBD1 or TRBD2 (5 bases each). V was trimmed by 7 bases and J by 2 bases, leaving 14 bases between them. Germline V CDR1 and CDR2: SGHRS, YFSETQ. The CDR3 has 14 amino acids. The CDR3 coding sequence is TGCGCCAGCGCCCGGGACGGCTACACAGATACGCAGTATTTT. This gives the protein CASARDGYTDTQYF.

The chain is built from TRBV6-5 and TRBJ1-4, with D perhaps matching TRBD1 (6 bases). Per the germline V gene, CDR1 is MNHEY and CDR2 is SVGAGI. The CDR3 runs to 14 residues. The V gene lost 6 bases and the J gene lost 3 bases, with 11 bases spanning the gap. The CDR3 loop is CASREAGANEKLFF. The CDR3 region has the DNA TGTGCCAGCAGAGAGGCAGGGGCTAATGAAAAACTGTTTTTT.

This clone showed up just a few times. The J gene is TRBJ1-2, the V gene TRBV19, with TRBD1 identical over 7 bases. Per germline, CDR1 LNHDA and CDR2 SQIVND (reference sequence). The V and J ends lost 5 bases and 8 bases, in that order; junction bases with no gene match: 8. This CDR3 region has 13 residues. DNA of the CDR3: TGTGCCAGTAGTGAGACAGGGCAGGAGGGCTACACCTTC. Its protein product is CASSETGQEGYTF. The variable domain in full, with the rest retrieved from reference TRBV19 and TRBJ1-2, is DGGITQSPKYLFRKEGQNVTLSCEQNLNHDAMYWYRQDPGQGLRLIYYSQIVNDFQKGDIAEGYSVSREKKESFPLTVTSAQKNPTAFYLCASSETGQEGYTFGSGTRLTVV.

The count of this clone is one. The rearrangement links TRBV4-3 to TRBJ1-1, with D maybe TRBD1 (6 bases). This CDR3 region has 15 residues. V gave up 0 bases and J gave up 5 bases, with 13 bases separating them. The germline V gene has CDR1 LGHNA and CDR2 YSLEER. The CDR3 coding sequence is TGCGCCAGCAGCCAAGAGGCAGGGGCTATAACTGAAGCTTTCTTT. Translated, it gives CASSQEAGAITEAFF.

This chain joins TRBV5-4 and TRBJ2-1, with D hard to call. The CDR3 has 13 residues. The V end lost 4 bases, the J end lost 3 bases, and 8 bases lay between the germline ends. Germline V CDR1 and CDR2: SGHNT, YYREEE (reference sequence). DNA of the CDR3: TGTGCCAGCAGCAGGACCGACTACAATGAGCAGTTCTTC. Its translation is CASSRTDYNEQFF.

The chain uses TRBV7-2 and TRBJ2-5; D might be TRBD1 (5 bases). V lost 2 bases to trimming and J lost 4 bases, with 17 bases between them. Germline V gene data show CDR1 as SGHTA and CDR2 as FQGNSA. The length of the CDR3 is 16 residues. The CDR3 here is CASSLPRGAGLETQYF. The DNA for the CDR3 is TGTGCCAGCAGCTTACCCCGAGGTGCAGGGTTAGAGACCCAGTACTTC.

The chain joins TRBV4-1 to TRBJ2-7, with TRBD1 matching 7 bases. This CDR3 comprises 15 residues. V lost 6 bases, J lost 1 base, and 9 bases stayed unmatched. Germline V CDR1 and CDR2: MGHRA, YSYEKL. This CDR3 is CASSLGQVGSYEQYF. CDR3 nucleotide sequence: TGCGCCAGCAGTCTAGGACAGGTCGGATCCTACGAGCAGTACTTC.

The chain links TRBV30 to TRBJ2-3; D gene unclear. From germline, CDR1 is GTSNPN and CDR2 SVGIG (reference sequence). There are 12 residues in the CDR3. The V and J ends lost 1 base and 4 bases respectively, with 6 bases between them. CDR3 bases: TGTGCCTGGAGTGGTCAATCAGATACGCAGTATTTT. Protein sequence: CAWSGQSDTQYF.